This T cell receptor beta chain was retrieved from a study of cytomegalovirus exposure and HLA in healthy donors. V shed 0 bases and J shed 4 bases, with 5 bases lying between them. The CDR3 has 12 amino acids. Germline values: CDR1 SGHDT, CDR2 YYEEEE. Both 60 Vbeta primers and 13 Jbeta primers went into the PCR. Sequencing was performed with immunoSEQ multiplex PCR; in TCRdb, only in-frame clones are kept and a portion is missing. This repertoire comprises 93,000 or so clones; its ten largest clones make up 3.5%. This chain connects TRBV5-6 to TRBJ2-7; D is perhaps TRBD1 (5 bases). The sample was PBMCs. The TCR sequence derives from a man in his forties in good health and CMV-seronegative. DNA for the CDR3: TGTGCCAGCAGCTTGGGACAGTACGAGCAGTACTTC. Residues: CASSLGQYEQYF.